The 21 T cell receptor beta chains listed next were all sequenced from one sample in a study of tumor and adjacent non-tumor tissue in lung cancer. The library came from three nested PCR rounds adapted from ARM-PCR protocols. TCRdb reprocessed the multiplex PCR reads via MiXCR and lists one record per CDR3 protein. The table has 120,000 or so distinct CDR3 sequences, 84% seen once. This sample's RNA came from whole unsorted tissue. The sample taken for sequencing was lung tumor tissue. All receptors come from a man aged 70 or older with non-small cell lung cancer.

The chain uses TRBV19 and TRBJ1-5, with a tentative D call TRBD1 (6 bases). Per the germline V gene, CDR1 is LNHDA and CDR2 is SQIVND (reference sequence). The CDR3 consists of 14 residues. The V end lost 10 bases, the J end lost 5 bases, and 18 bases lay between the germline ends. CDR3 nucleotide sequence: TGTGCCATTAGAAATTCACAGGGCTATCAGCCCCAGCATTTT. This encodes CAIRNSQGYQPQHF.

Remarks on this clonotype: Mismatch with germline at one junction end may stem from a read error. The chain uses TRBV6-5 and TRBJ1-2, with D perhaps TRBD1 (6 bases). CDR1 is MNHEY, CDR2 SVGAGI, per germline. This CDR3 comprises 15 residues. CDR3 sequence: CASSYFTGPNYGYAF. CDR3 DNA: TGTGCCAGTAGCTATTTTACAGGGCCTAACTATGGCTACGCCTTC.

Points on this clonotype: The CDR3 end shows no conserved phenylalanine or tryptophan, and so a read error is likely. J is TRBJ1-5 and V is TRBV28, with D possibly being TRBD1 (5 bases). V dropped 6 bases and J dropped 1 base, with 16 bases sitting between them. Looked up from germline, CDR1 is MDHEN and CDR2 is SYDVKM. CDR3 length equals 16 residues. In DNA, the CDR3 is TGTGCCAGCAGCCGTCGGGGCGGCGTGAGCAATCAGCCCCAGCATCTT. Its protein is CASSRRGGVSNQPQHL.

There are many counts of this clonotype. The V call is TRBV11-2, the J call TRBJ2-7; D uncertain. Trimming cost V 6 bases and J 2 bases, with 8 bases left between them. Looked up from germline, CDR1 is SGHAT and CDR2 is FQNNGV. The CDR3 spans 12 residues. The CDR3 here is CASSPDAYEQYF. CDR3 DNA: TGTGCCAGCAGTCCGGATGCCTACGAGCAGTACTTC. The variable domain in full, completed from reference TRBV11-2 and TRBJ2-7, reads EAGVAQSPRYKIIEKRQSVAFWCNPISGHATLYWYQQILGQGPKLLIQFQNNGVVDDSQLPKDRFSAERLKGVDSTLKIQPAKLEDSAVYLCASSPDAYEQYFGPGTRLTVT.

On this clonotype itself: The junction differs from germline at one of its ends, possibly a read error. V usage is TRBV4-2 and J usage is TRBJ2-7, with D perhaps matching TRBD1 or TRBD2 (5 bases each). The CDR3 sequence is 16 residues long. The germline V gene encodes CDR1 LGHNA and CDR2 YNFKEQ. CDR3 DNA sequence: TGTGCCAGTAGCCATATGACGGGACCGAGAACTGGCGAGCAGTATTTC. The encoded protein is CASSHMTGPRTGEQYF.

Turning to this clonotype: As the CDR3 is not closed by the conserved phenylalanine or tryptophan, this likely results from a read error. The chain recombines TRBV28 with TRBJ2-1, with D unresolved. CDR3 length: 14 amino acids. Germline lookup yields CDR1 MDHEN and CDR2 SYDVKM. Trimming shortened V by 5 bases and J by 12 bases, and 20 bases separated the two germline ends. Here the CDR3 reads CASSLTLLDPGQFL. CDR3 DNA: TGTGCCAGCAGTCTAACCCTTTTGGATCCTGGGCAGTTCTTA.

Remarks on this clonotype: The germline gene is not matched at one end of the junction; a read error may be the cause. This chain connects TRBV6-2 or TRBV6-3 to TRBJ2-3; D may be TRBD1 (5 bases). The CDR3 covers 15 residues. Germline loops: CDR1 MNHEY, CDR2 SVGEGT. In nucleotides, the CDR3 is TGTGCGAGCAGTTACCGGCTCCCGCAGACAGATACGCGGTATTTT. It specifies CASSYRLPQTDTRYF.

This sequence joins TRBV12-3 or TRBV12-4 and TRBJ2-5; D gene uncertain. With 7 bases removed from V and 0 bases from J, the gap between germline ends came to 18 bases. The CDR3 contains 16 residues. For the CDR3, the DNA is TGTGCCAGCACCCACCTGCTGGGAATAAACCAAGAGACCCAGTACTTC. Protein product: CASTHLLGINQETQYF.

In regard to this clonotype: The junction and the germline gene differ at one end; a read error may be behind it. The chain recombines TRBV19 with TRBJ1-6, with TRBD1 matching over 7 bases. Germline V gives CDR1 LNHDA, CDR2 SQIVND (reference sequence). The CDR3 contains 15 residues. CDR3 sequence (DNA): TGTGCCAGTACCGATCGGGACAGAGGAAAATCACCCCTCTACTTT. Protein sequence: CASTDRDRGKSPLYF.

On this clonotype: Mismatch with germline at one junction end may stem from a read error. The V and J genes are TRBV6-6 and TRBJ2-5; a weak D match, TRBD2 (7 bases). Germline-derived CDR1 and CDR2 are MNHNY and SVGAGI (reference sequence). This CDR3 is built from 19 residues. CDR3 DNA sequence: TGTGCCAGCAGACAAAAGACTAGGGGGGGAATTTTTATGGGTGAGACCCGGTACTTC. It codes for CASRQKTRGGIFMGETRYF.

Notes on this clonotype: One base away lies a much larger clone, so this may be a sequencing read error. The CDR3 protein is CASSVSYEQYF. CDR3 in DNA: TGTGCCTCGAGTGTCTCCTACGAGCAGTACTTC. The chain couples TRBV30 to TRBJ2-7; D ambiguous. Germline V gene sequence: CDR1 GTSNPN, CDR2 SVGIG (reference sequence). There are 11 residues in the CDR3.

Concerning this clonotype itself: One end of the junction varies from germline; a read error may be responsible. The chain combines TRBV12-3 or TRBV12-4 with TRBJ1-2; TRBD1 matches 7 bases. The length of the CDR3 is 15 residues. The CDR3 here is CASSLLTGFGYGCIF. CDR3 bases: TGTGCCAGCAGTTTATTGACAGGGTTTGGCTATGGCTGCATATTC.

As concerns this clonotype: The CDR3 does not end in the conserved phenylalanine or tryptophan, so this is likely a read error. No DNA is shown, since the ends of the CDR3 on it are uncertain; the CDR3 is the one TCRdb lists. The rearrangement uses TRBV6-1 and TRBJ2-5; the table's D call, TRBD1, was not checked against the DNA. The CDR3 spans 13 residues, counting both ends. CDR1 is MNHNS and CDR2 is SASEGT in the germline V gene. The CDR3 loop reads CASSEAGGPRDYY.

Turning to this clonotype: A clone one base away is much larger, so this may be a read error. V usage is TRBV5-1 and J usage is TRBJ1-6, with 11 bases identical to TRBD1. CDR1 and CDR2 from the germline V gene are SGHRS and YFSETQ. The CDR3 consists of 18 residues. V lost 4 bases and J lost 8; bases outside the gene matches: 14. CDR3 residues: CASSPAGQGADLYSPLHF. The CDR3 region has the DNA TGCGCCAGCAGCCCTGCCGGACAGGGGGCGGATTTGTATTCACCCCTCCACTTT.

A note on this clonotype: Just one base apart from a much larger clone, this may be a read error. V usage is TRBV28 and J usage is TRBJ2-3, with a weak D call TRBD1 (6 bases). CDR3 size: 16 residues. V was cut by 7 bases and J by 0 bases, with 17 bases left in between. Germline loops: CDR1 MDHEN, CDR2 SYDVKM. CDR3 coding DNA: TGTGCCAGCATTCGAATAGGGGGATCTAGCACAGATACGCAGTATTTT. Translating it yields CASIRIGGSSTDTQYF.

The rearrangement uses TRBV20-1 and TRBJ2-7, with D hard to call. This CDR3 comprises 11 residues. CDR1 and CDR2 (germline): DFQATT, SNEGSKA (reference sequence). V gave up 7 bases and J gave up 6 bases, with 13 bases separating them. CDR3 sequence (DNA): TGCAGTGATACTTGGGCAGTCGAGCAGTACTTC. Amino acid sequence: CSDTWAVEQYF.

A note on this clonotype: Compared with germline, one end of the junction differs, possibly owing to a read error. The chain is built from TRBV12-3 or TRBV12-4 and TRBJ2-5, with D possibly TRBD2 on 6 matching bases. This CDR3 contains 15 residues. The CDR3 sequence is CASSGLARVMETQYF. The CDR3 nucleotides are TGTGCCAGCAGCGGGCTAGCGAGAGTGATGGAGACCCAGTATTTC.

This chain joins TRBV6-5 and TRBJ2-5; 8 bases line up with TRBD2. V dropped 5 bases and J dropped 1; count of bases not matched to a gene: 12. Germline V CDR1 and CDR2: MNHEY, SVGAGI. This CDR3 region has 17 residues. This CDR3 reads CASSGSSGDRGQETQYF. As DNA, the CDR3 is TGTGCCAGCAGTGGGAGTAGCGGGGATAGGGGCCAAGAGACCCAGTACTTC.

For the CDR3, the DNA is TGTGCCAGCTGTGGCCGGGACTATTCCTACGAGCAGTACTTC. It translates to CASCGRDYSYEQYF. This chain joins TRBV6-1 and TRBJ2-7; the match to TRBD2 covers 7 bases. CDR3 length: 14 residues. The junction had 8 bases not matched to a gene; V was cut back by 8 bases and J by 1 base. The germline gives CDR1 MNHNS, CDR2 SASEGT.

On this clonotype: Germline is not matched at one junction end, which may reflect a read error. J is TRBJ2-7 and V is TRBV11-3, with D unclear. The CDR3 loop spans 14 amino acids. Germline lookup yields CDR1 SGHNT and CDR2 YENEEA. In nucleotides, the CDR3 is TGTGCCAGCAGCTTGTCGGCTAGGTCGTACGAACAGTACTTC. It encodes CASSLSARSYEQYF.

As to this clonotype: An end of the junction does not agree with germline; a read error may underlie this. The V gene is TRBV29-1, the J gene TRBJ1-2; D might be TRBD1 (5 bases). CDR1 and CDR2 (germline): SQVTM, ANQGSEA. CDR3 length equals 13 residues. The CDR3: CSAVSQANYGYIF. As DNA, the CDR3 is TGTAGCGCTGTGTCACAGGCTAACTATGGCTACATCTTC.